These 7 T cell receptor beta chains came from one sample sequenced in a study of cytomegalovirus exposure and HLA in healthy donors. Both 60 Vbeta primers and 13 Jbeta primers went into the PCR. Sequenced by immunoSEQ multiplex PCR; TCRdb stores in-frame clones only, minus some. The table shows about 190,000 clones, with 78% occurring only once. The sequencing input was PBMCs. These receptors were obtained from a woman aged 25 to 39 in good health and CMV-seropositive.

In its sample, this clone was seen a few times. V gene TRBV7-2 combines with J gene TRBJ2-7, with D possibly TRBD2 on 7 matching bases. The CDR3 is made up of 14 amino acids. CDR1 SGHTA and CDR2 FQGNSA come from the germline V gene. Deletions cut 8 bases from V and 1 base from J, with 15 bases between. The DNA of the CDR3 is TGTGCCAGCCGAAGTGGGAGGGGGTCCTACGAGCAGTACTTC. Translating gives CASRSGRGSYEQYF.

This chain joins TRBV5-4 and TRBJ2-7; weak D call: TRBD2 (5 bases). Between the trimmed V and J ends, which lost 1 base and 5 bases, there was a span of 16 bases. Germline V gene data show CDR1 as SGHNT and CDR2 as YYREEE (reference sequence). The CDR3 runs 15 residues. CDR3 coding DNA: TGTGCCAGCAGCTTGTTGATGGCTAGCTTCCACGAGCAGTACTTC. It yields the protein CASSLLMASFHEQYF. The complete variable domain, with remaining parts taken from reference TRBV5-4 and TRBJ2-7, reads ETGVTQSPTHLIKTRGQQVTLRCSSQSGHNTVSWYQQALGQGPQFIFQYYREEENGRGNFPPRFSGLQFPNYSSELNVNALELDDSALYLCASSLLMASFHEQYFGPGTRLTVT.

The rearrangement joins TRBV5-4 to TRBJ2-7; the match to TRBD1 covers 10 bases. CDR1 is SGHNT and CDR2 is YYREEE in the germline V gene (reference sequence). J was trimmed by 5 bases and V by 4 bases; bases with no gene match: 9. The CDR3 contains 15 residues. The CDR3, as DNA: TGTGCCAGCAGCCGAGACCGGGACAGGGGACACGAGCAGTACTTC. It yields the protein CASSRDRDRGHEQYF.

The chain couples TRBV10-3 to TRBJ1-2; D not certain. V gave up 0 bases and J gave up 3 bases, with 5 bases separating them. The CDR3 runs 13 residues. The germline CDR1 and CDR2 sequences are ENHRY and SYGVKD. CDR3 protein: CAISESRDYGYTF. The CDR3 DNA is TGTGCCATCAGTGAGTCAAGAGACTATGGCTACACCTTC.

This clone turned up a few times. The CDR3 DNA reads TGTGCCATCAGAGGGTCCGACTCTAGGGGCTCAGATACGCAGTATTTT. It is translated as CAIRGSDSRGSDTQYF. The chain couples TRBV10-3 to TRBJ2-3; possible D gene TRBD1, 5 bases. The CDR3 runs 16 residues. Trimming took off 6 bases at V and 4 bases at J, with 20 bases between the two ends. Germline CDR1 ENHRY, CDR2 SYGVKD.

The chain couples TRBV27 to TRBJ2-1, with 10 bases identical to TRBD2. The length of the CDR3 is 17 residues. In germline, CDR1 is MNHEY, CDR2 SMNVEV (reference sequence). V lost 3 bases to trimming and J lost 3 bases; unmatched junction nucleotides: 8. The CDR3 spells CASSFFNRLAGYNEQFF. The DNA of the CDR3 is TGTGCCAGCAGTTTCTTCAACCGACTAGCGGGCTACAATGAGCAGTTCTTC.

The V gene is TRBV9, the J gene TRBJ2-7; maybe TRBD2 (6 bases). Looked up from germline, CDR1 is SGDLS and CDR2 is YYNGEE. This CDR3 comprises 10 residues. The V end lost 7 bases, the J end lost 8 bases, and 10 bases lay between the germline ends. DNA for the CDR3: TGTGCCAGCGGAGGGTCCAAGCAGTACTTC. It is translated as CASGGSKQYF. The whole variable domain, remainder taken from reference TRBV9 and TRBJ2-7, is DSGVTQTPKHLITATGQRVTLRCSPRSGDLSVYWYQQSLDQGLQFLIQYYNGEERAKGNILERFSAQQFPDLHSELNLSSLELGDSALYFCASGGSKQYFGPGTRLTVT.